Listed below are T cell receptor beta chains from one sample, sequenced in a study of cytomegalovirus exposure and HLA in healthy donors. The assay was immunoSEQ multiplex PCR, and TCRdb's table has in-frame clones only and misses some. The sample totals about 120,000 clones; its top ten clones hold approximately 3.8%. Sequences were obtained from PBMCs. The receptors shown here come from a man between 18 and 29 years old in good health and CMV-seronegative. The CDR3 runs from the conserved cysteine through the conserved F or W. A D gene is named only where the DNA matches it firmly.

V	D	length	J	DNA	CDR3
TRBV9	TRBD2	16	TRBJ2-1	TGTGCCAGCAGCGTAGGTCGGGGGGGCAGGTACAATGAGCAGTTCTTC	CASSVGRGGRYNEQFF
TRBV4-2	-	13	TRBJ1-1	TGTGCCAGCAGCCAAACGGGTAACACTGAAGCTTTCTTT	CASSQTGNTEAFF
TRBV5-8	TRBD1	15	TRBJ2-5	TGTGCCAGCAGCTACGGACAGGGCCCTCCAGAGACCCAGTACTTC	CASSYGQGPPETQYF
TRBV27	TRBD1	12	TRBJ1-2	TGTGCCACCCTAACAGGGGTCTATGGCTACACCTTC	CATLTGVYGYTF
TRBV9	-	12	TRBJ2-2	TGTGCCAGCAGCCTAAACACCGGGGAGCTGTTTTTT	CASSLNTGELFF
TRBV19	-	13	TRBJ1-2	TGTGCCAGTAGTTTAGCCAGGGCTGATGGCTACACCTTC	CASSLARADGYTF
TRBV4-1	-	15	TRBJ2-2	TGCGCCAGCAGCCAACTTCCTCTTGCGGCCGGGGAGCTGTTTTTT	CASSQLPLAAGELFF
TRBV27	TRBD1	17	TRBJ1-1	TGTGCCAGCAGTTCCTTTGGGGACAGGGGGCGCCGGACTGAAGCTTTCTTT	CASSSFGDRGRRTEAFF
TRBV30	TRBD2	14	TRBJ2-3	TGTGCCTGGAGTCCTGGGGGGGACACAGATACGCAGTATTTT	CAWSPGGDTDTQYF
TRBV5-1	-	15	TRBJ2-1	TGCGCCAGCAGCACTACACCAACCTCCTACAATGAGCAGTTCTTC	CASSTTPTSYNEQFF
TRBV5-1	-	14	TRBJ2-3	TGCGCCAGCAGCGCCGGTGGGCTCTCAGATACGCAGTATTTT	CASSAGGLSDTQYF
TRBV4-2	TRBD2	16	TRBJ2-7	TGTGCCAGCAGCCAAGAGGTAGCGGGATCGTCCTACGAGCAGTACTTC	CASSQEVAGSSYEQYF
TRBV2	-	15	TRBJ2-2	TGTGCCAGCAGTGACGACTTATTAAGAGCCGGGGAGCTGTTTTTT	CASSDDLLRAGELFF
TRBV6-5	-	14	TRBJ1-5	TGTGCCAGCAGTACCGGAGGTGGCAATCAGCCCCAGCATTTT	CASSTGGGNQPQHF
TRBV19	TRBD1	15	TRBJ1-1	TGTGCCAGTTCGTTCGACAGGGGGCGAGTCACTGAAGCTTTCTTT	CASSFDRGRVTEAFF
TRBV18	-	16	TRBJ2-2	TGTGCCAGCTCACCTATTCCGGCAGGGGAGACCGGGGAGCTGTTTTTT	CASSPIPAGETGELFF
TRBV5-1	TRBD1	14	TRBJ1-1	TGCGCCAGCAGCTTGGGGGGCAGGGGGACTGAAGCTTTCTTT	CASSLGGRGTEAFF
TRBV13	-	14	TRBJ1-3	TGTGCCAGCAGCCACTCAGGGTCTGGAAACACCATATATTTT	CASSHSGSGNTIYF
TRBV5-5	-	14	TRBJ2-2	TGTGCCAGCAGCGCTCAGTTGGTTACCGGGGAGCTGTTTTTT	CASSAQLVTGELFF
TRBV18	-	13	TRBJ1-2	TGTGCCAGCTCCGACAGGACCTCTGGTGGCTACACCTTC	CASSDRTSGGYTF
TRBV6-5	-	16	TRBJ2-1	TGTGCCAGCAGTTACTTTCGGAGTAGAGGGCGCAATGAGCAGTTCTTC	CASSYFRSRGRNEQFF
TRBV9	TRBD1	14	TRBJ1-1	TGTGCCAGCACCCAGACAGGGGAGAACACTGAAGCTTTCTTT	CASTQTGENTEAFF
TRBV9	TRBD1	14	TRBJ1-1	TGTGCCAGCAGCGGGGGACAGGTGAACACTGAAGCTTTCTTT	CASSGGQVNTEAFF
TRBV2	TRBD1	16	TRBJ2-5	TGTGCCAGCAGCACCCTTTGGACAGGGGGCGAGGAGACCCAGTACTTC	CASSTLWTGGEETQYF
TRBV5-1	-	14	TRBJ1-2	TGCGCCAGCAGCAATACCCGGGCTAACTATGGCTACACCTTC	CASSNTRANYGYTF
TRBV7-2	TRBD2	15	TRBJ2-1	TGTGCCAGCAGCCCCTGGACTAGCGGCTACAATGAGCAGTTCTTC	CASSPWTSGYNEQFF